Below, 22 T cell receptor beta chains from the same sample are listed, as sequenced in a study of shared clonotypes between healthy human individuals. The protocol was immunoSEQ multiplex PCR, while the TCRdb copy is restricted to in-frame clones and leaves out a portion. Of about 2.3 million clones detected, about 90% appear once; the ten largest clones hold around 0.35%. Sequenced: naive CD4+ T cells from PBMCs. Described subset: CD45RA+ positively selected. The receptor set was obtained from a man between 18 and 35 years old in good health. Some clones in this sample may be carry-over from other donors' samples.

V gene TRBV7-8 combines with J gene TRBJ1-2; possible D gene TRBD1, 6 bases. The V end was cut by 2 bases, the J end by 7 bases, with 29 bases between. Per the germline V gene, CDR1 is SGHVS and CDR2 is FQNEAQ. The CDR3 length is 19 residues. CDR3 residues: CASSLSGRMGSQGMAGYTF. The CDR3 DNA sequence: TGTGCCAGCAGCTTAAGTGGGAGGATGGGATCCCAGGGGATGGCTGGCTACACCTTC. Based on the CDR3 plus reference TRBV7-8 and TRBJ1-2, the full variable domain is GAGVSQSPRYKVAKRGQDVALRCDPISGHVSLFWYQQALGQGPEFLTYFQNEAQLDKSGLPSDRFFAERPEGSVSTLKIQRTQQEDSAVYLCASSLSGRMGSQGMAGYTFGSGTRLTVV.

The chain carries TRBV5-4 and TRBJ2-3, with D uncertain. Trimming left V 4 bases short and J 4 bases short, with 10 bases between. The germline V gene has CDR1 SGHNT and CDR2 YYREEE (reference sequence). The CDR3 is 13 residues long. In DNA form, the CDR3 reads TGTGCCAGCAGCCGTAGTGTCCCAGATACGCAGTATTTT. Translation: CASSRSVPDTQYF.

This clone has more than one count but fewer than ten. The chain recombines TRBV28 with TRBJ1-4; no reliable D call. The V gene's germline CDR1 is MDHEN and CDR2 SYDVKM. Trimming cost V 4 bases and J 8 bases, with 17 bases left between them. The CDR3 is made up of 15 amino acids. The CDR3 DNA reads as TGTGCCAGCAGTTCCCCGGGCTACCGTGTGGAAAAACTGTTTTTT. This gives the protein CASSSPGYRVEKLFF.

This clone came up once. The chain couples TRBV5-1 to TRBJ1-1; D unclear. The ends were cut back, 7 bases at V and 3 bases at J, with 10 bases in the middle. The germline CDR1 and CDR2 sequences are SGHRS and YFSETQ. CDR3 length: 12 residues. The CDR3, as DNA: TGCGCCAGCCGGGCTACGGACACTGAAGCTTTCTTT. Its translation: CASRATDTEAFF.

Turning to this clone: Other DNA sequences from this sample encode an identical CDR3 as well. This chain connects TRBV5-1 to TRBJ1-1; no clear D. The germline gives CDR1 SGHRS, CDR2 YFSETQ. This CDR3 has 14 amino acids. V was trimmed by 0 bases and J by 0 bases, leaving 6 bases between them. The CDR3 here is CASSLGSVNTEAFF. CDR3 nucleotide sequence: TGCGCCAGCAGCTTGGGTTCAGTGAACACTGAAGCTTTCTTT.

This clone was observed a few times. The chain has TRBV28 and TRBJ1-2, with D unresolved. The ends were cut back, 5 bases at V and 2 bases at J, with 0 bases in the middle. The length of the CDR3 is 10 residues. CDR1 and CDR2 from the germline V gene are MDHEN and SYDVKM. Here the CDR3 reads CASSNYGYTF. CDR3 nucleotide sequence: TGTGCCAGCAGTAACTATGGCTACACCTTC.

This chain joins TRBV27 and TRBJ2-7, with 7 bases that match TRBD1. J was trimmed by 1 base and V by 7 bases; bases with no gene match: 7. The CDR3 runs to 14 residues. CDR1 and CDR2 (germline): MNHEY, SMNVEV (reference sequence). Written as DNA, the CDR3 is TGTGCCAGCACCCGGACAGGTCCTTCCTACGAGCAGTACTTC. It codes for CASTRTGPSYEQYF.

The CDR3 nucleotides are TGTGCCAGCAGGACGGGCTTCCTGCGGTTGCCAAACACCATATATTTT. It translates to CASRTGFLRLPNTIYF. This sequence joins TRBV28 and TRBJ1-3, with D hard to call. The CDR3 has 16 residues. V was shortened by 6 bases and J by 6 bases, with 21 bases between the two germline ends. Germline values: CDR1 MDHEN, CDR2 SYDVKM.

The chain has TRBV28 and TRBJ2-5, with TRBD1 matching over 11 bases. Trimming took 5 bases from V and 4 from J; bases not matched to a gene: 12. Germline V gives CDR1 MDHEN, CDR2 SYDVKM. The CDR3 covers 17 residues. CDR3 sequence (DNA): TGTGCCAGCAGTCCAATCCTGGGACAGGGGGGAGGAGAGACCCAGTACTTC. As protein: CASSPILGQGGGETQYF.

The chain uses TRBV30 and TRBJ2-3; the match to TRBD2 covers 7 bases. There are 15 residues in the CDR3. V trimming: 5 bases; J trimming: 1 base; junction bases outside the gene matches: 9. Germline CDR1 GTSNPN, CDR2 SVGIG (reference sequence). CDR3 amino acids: CAWGRASLGTDTQYF. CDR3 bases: TGTGCCTGGGGGAGGGCCTCGCTAGGCACAGATACGCAGTATTTT.

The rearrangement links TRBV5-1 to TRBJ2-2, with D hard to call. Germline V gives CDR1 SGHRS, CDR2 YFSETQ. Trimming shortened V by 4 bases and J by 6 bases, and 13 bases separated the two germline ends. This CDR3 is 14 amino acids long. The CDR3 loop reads CASSALGGSGELFF. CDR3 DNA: TGCGCCAGCAGCGCGCTAGGTGGATCCGGGGAGCTGTTTTTT.

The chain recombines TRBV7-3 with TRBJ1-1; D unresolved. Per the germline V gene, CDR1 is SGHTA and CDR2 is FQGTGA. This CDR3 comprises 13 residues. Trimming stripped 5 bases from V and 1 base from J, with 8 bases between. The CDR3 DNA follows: TGTGCCAGCAGCCGCCTTAGGAACACTGAAGCTTTCTTT. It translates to CASSRLRNTEAFF.

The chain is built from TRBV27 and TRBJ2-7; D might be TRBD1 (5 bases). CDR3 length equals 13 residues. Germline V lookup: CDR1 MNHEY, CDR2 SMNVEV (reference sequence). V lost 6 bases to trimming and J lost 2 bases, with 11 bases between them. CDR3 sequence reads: CASRDQTAYEQYF. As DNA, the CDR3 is TGTGCCAGCAGGGATCAGACAGCCTACGAGCAGTACTTC.

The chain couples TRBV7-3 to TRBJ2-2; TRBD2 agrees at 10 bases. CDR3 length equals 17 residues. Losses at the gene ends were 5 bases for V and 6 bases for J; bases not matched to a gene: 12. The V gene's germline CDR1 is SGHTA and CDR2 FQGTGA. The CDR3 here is CASSRTASGGLAGELFF. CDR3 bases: TGTGCCAGCAGCCGCACCGCTAGCGGGGGCCTGGCCGGGGAGCTGTTTTTT.

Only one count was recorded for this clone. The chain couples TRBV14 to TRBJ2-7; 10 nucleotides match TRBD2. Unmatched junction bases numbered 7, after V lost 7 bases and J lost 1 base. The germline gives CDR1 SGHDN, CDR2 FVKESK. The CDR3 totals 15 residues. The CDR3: CASISWTSGSYEQYF. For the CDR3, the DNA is TGTGCCAGCATCTCTTGGACTAGCGGTTCCTACGAGCAGTACTTC.

Here the CDR3 DNA reads TGTGCCAGCAGCTTCCGGGAGCAAGAGACCCAGTACTTC. This sequence encodes CASSFREQETQYF. This chain joins TRBV5-6 and TRBJ2-5, with D possibly being TRBD2 (6 bases). Germline loops: CDR1 SGHDT, CDR2 YYEEEE. V was cut by 2 bases and J by 2 bases, with 7 bases left in between. The CDR3 sequence is 13 residues long.

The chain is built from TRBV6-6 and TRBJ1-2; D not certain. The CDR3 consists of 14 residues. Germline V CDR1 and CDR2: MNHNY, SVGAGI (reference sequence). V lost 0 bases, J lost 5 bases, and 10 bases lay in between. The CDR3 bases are TGTGCCAGCAGTTACTCACAGAGCTCTTATGGCTACACCTTC. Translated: CASSYSQSSYGYTF.

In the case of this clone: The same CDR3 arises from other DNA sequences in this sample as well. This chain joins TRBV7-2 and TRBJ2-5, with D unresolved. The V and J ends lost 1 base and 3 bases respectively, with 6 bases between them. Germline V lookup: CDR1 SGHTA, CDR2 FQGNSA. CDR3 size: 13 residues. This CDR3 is CASSLDREETQYF. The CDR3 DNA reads TGTGCCAGCAGCTTAGACCGGGAAGAGACCCAGTACTTC.

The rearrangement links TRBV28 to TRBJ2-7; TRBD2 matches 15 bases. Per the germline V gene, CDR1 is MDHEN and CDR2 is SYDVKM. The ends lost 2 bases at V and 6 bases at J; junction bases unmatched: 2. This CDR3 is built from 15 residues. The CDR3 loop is CASSLMGLAGGEQYF. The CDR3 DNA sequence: TGTGCCAGCAGTTTAATGGGACTAGCGGGAGGCGAGCAGTACTTC.

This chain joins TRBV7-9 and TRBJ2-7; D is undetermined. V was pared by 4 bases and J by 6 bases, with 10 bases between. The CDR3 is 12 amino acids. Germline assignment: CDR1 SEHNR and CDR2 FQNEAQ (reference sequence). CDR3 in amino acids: CASSSGWSEQYF. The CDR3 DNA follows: TGTGCCAGCAGCTCCGGTTGGAGCGAGCAGTACTTC.

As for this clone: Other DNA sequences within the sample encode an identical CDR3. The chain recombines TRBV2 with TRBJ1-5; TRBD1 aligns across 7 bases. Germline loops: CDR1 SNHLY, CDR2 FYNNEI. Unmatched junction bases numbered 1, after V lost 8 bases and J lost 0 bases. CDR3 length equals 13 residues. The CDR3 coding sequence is TGTGCCAGCGGGACAGATAGCAATCAGCCCCAGCATTTT. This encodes CASGTDSNQPQHF. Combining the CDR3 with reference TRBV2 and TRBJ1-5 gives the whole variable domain EPEVTQTPSHQVTQMGQEVILRCVPISNHLYFYWYRQILGQKVEFLVSFYNNEISEKSEIFDDQFSVERPDGSNFTLKIRSTKLEDSAMYFCASGTDSNQPQHFGDGTRLSIL.

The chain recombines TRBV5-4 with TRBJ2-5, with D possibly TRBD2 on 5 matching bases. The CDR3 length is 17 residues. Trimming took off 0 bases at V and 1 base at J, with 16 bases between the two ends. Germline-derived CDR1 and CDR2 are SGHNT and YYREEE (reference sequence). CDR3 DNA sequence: TGTGCCAGCAGCTTGGGTTCACGGACTTCGGGCCAAGAGACCCAGTACTTC. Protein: CASSLGSRTSGQETQYF.